The text below deals with one T cell receptor beta chain. The antigen is not known. These data belong to a study of CD4+ T cells in melanoma. Study-level findings and limits: CD8+ T cell, macrophage and B cell function reportedly correlated with neoantigen-specific CD4+ T cells.

Clones were sequenced by immunoSEQ multiplex PCR, and TCRdb holds only the in-frame ones, with some missing. Of some 13,000 clones detected, 70% to 80% appear once; the ten largest clones hold 16%. Trimming took 4 bases from V and 4 from J; bases not matched to a gene: 7. The CDR3 is 15 amino acids. Germline V lookup: CDR1 MGHRA, CDR2 YSYEKL. The receptor was derived from a human donor with melanoma. The chain uses TRBV4-1 and TRBJ2-3; 8 bases fit TRBD1. The specimen sequenced was cells from a culture (not recorded whether cultured in vitro). CDR3 in DNA: TGCGCCAGCAGCCCTCGAAGGACAGGGTCAGATACGCAGTATTTT. It encodes CASSPRRTGSDTQYF.